Shown below are 22 T cell receptor beta chains from a single sample sequenced in a study of human T cells and chemical hapten exposure. The sample's time point: patch test 2, 6 weeks after DPC sensitization. As to treatment: therapeutic diphenylcyclopropenone sensitization with weekly scalp DPC. In TCRdb, the RACE reads were re-called with MiXCR into one record per CDR3 protein. This sample carries a few hundred thousand distinct CDR3 sequences, roughly 6.3% of them seen once, and the ten largest clones take 4.5% to 6%. The specimen was whole blood, collected in connection with sensitization to the hapten diphenylcyclopropenone (DPC). Receptor source: a woman in her late teens or twenties with alopecia areata. Some clones in this sample may be carry-over from other donors' samples.

In its sample, this clonotype was seen many times. The chain joins TRBV18 to TRBJ1-1; no firm D call. The germline V and J ends were trimmed by 2 bases and 7 bases, with 11 bases remaining between them. CDR3 length: 13 amino acids. CDR1 is KGHSH and CDR2 is LQKENI in the germline V gene. As DNA, the CDR3 is TGTGCCAGCTCACCAAGGGATCAGAGTGAAGCTTTCTTT. As protein: CASSPRDQSEAFF.

The table lists this clonotype with many counts. The chain has TRBV7-9 and TRBJ1-1, with D hard to call. The germline V and J ends were trimmed by 0 bases and 7 bases, with 6 bases remaining between them. Germline loops: CDR1 SEHNR, CDR2 FQNEAQ (reference sequence). The CDR3 is 12 residues long. The CDR3 bases are TGTGCCAGCAGCTTAGCGCGGAGTGAAGCTTTCTTT. This sequence encodes CASSLARSEAFF.

This clonotype was recorded many times. The J gene is TRBJ1-3, the V gene TRBV12-3 or TRBV12-4; TRBD1 matches at 10 bases. CDR3 length: 16 amino acids. After removal of 7 bases from V and 0 bases from J, the junction contained 6 bases not matched to a gene. CDR3 sequence: CASTLGQGYSGNTIYF. The CDR3 coding sequence is TGTGCCAGCACCTTGGGACAGGGGTACTCTGGAAACACCATATATTTT.

This clonotype was observed a few times. The chain uses TRBV13 and TRBJ2-7, with TRBD1 identical over 8 bases. Germline loops: CDR1 PRHDT, CDR2 FYEKMQ (reference sequence). The CDR3 sequence is 14 residues long. V gave up 4 bases and J gave up 5 bases; unmatched junction bases: 7. This CDR3 is CASSYPGTGNEQYF. In DNA form, the CDR3 reads TGTGCCAGCAGCTATCCCGGGACAGGTAACGAGCAGTACTTC.

This clonotype was observed many times. CDR3 nucleotides: TGTGCCAGCTCACCCGCCAGAGATCAGCCCCAGCATTTT. This encodes CASSPARDQPQHF. The chain joins TRBV18 to TRBJ1-5; D is unresolved. The length of the CDR3 is 13 residues. Germline V gene data show CDR1 as KGHSH and CDR2 as LQKENI. The V end lost 3 bases, the J end lost 5 bases, and 8 bases lay between the germline ends.

This clonotype appeared many times. The chain combines TRBV4-2 with TRBJ1-2, with 12 nucleotides matching TRBD1. V gave up 0 bases and J gave up 5 bases; unmatched junction bases: 10. The CDR3 loop spans 18 amino acids. Germline V CDR1 and CDR2: LGHNA, YNFKEQ. DNA of the CDR3: TGTGCCAGCAGCCAAGATCTTGGGACAGGGGGCAAGTTGTATGGCTACACCTTC. This sequence encodes CASSQDLGTGGKLYGYTF.

This clonotype occurred a few times. The chain uses TRBV5-4 and TRBJ1-2; the D is unclear. This CDR3 comprises 14 residues. Germline V gene sequence: CDR1 SGHNT, CDR2 YYREEE (reference sequence). The V end lost 6 bases, the J end lost 4 bases, and 16 bases lay between the germline ends. As DNA, the CDR3 is TGTGCCAGCAAACGGTCATATGCTTCCTATGGCTACACCTTC. It encodes CASKRSYASYGYTF.

There are a few counts of this clonotype. The chain recombines TRBV12-3 or TRBV12-4 with TRBJ1-6; 10 bases match TRBD1. The ends lost 6 bases at V and 7 bases at J; junction bases unmatched: 3. The CDR3 has 14 amino acids. CDR3 protein: CASSTGQGNSPLHF. CDR3 bases: TGTGCCAGCAGCACGGGACAGGGGAATTCACCCCTCCACTTT.

This clonotype showed up many times. The chain combines TRBV6-1 with TRBJ1-1; TRBD1 agrees at 7 bases. CDR3 length: 11 amino acids. Germline lookup yields CDR1 MNHNS and CDR2 SASEGT. After removal of 8 bases from V and 4 bases from J, the junction contained 1 base not matched to a gene. CDR3 sequence: CASAGGTEAFF. The CDR3 DNA reads TGTGCCAGCGCAGGGGGCACTGAAGCTTTCTTT.

The J gene is TRBJ2-7, the V gene TRBV20-1, with D possibly TRBD1 on 5 matching bases. V lost 6 bases and J 5 bases, leaving 14 bases between the germline ends. The CDR3 is 12 residues long. Germline CDR1 DFQATT, CDR2 SNEGSKA (reference sequence). The CDR3 spells CSAPVQGNEQYF. The DNA for the CDR3 is TGCAGTGCCCCCGTTCAGGGCAACGAGCAGTACTTC.

This clonotype was observed many times. The chain uses TRBV13 and TRBJ2-1; D gene uncertain. Deletions cut 3 bases from V and 4 bases from J, with 13 bases between. Germline V gene data show CDR1 as PRHDT and CDR2 as FYEKMQ (reference sequence). This CDR3 is 15 amino acids long. The chain's CDR3 is CASSFPGKIYNEQFF. CDR3 coding DNA: TGTGCCAGCAGCTTCCCGGGCAAAATTTACAATGAGCAGTTCTTC.

A few counts support this clonotype. This sequence joins TRBV27 and TRBJ2-1; 11 bases line up with TRBD2. The V gene end was trimmed by 5 bases and the J gene end by 6 bases; junction bases not matched to a gene: 9. The V gene's germline CDR1 is MNHEY and CDR2 SMNVEV (reference sequence). The CDR3 length is 16 residues. The CDR3 spells CASSPQLAGDANEQFF. CDR3 nucleotides: TGTGCCAGCAGTCCCCAACTAGCGGGGGATGCCAATGAGCAGTTCTTC.

This clonotype was seen a few times. The rearrangement links TRBV6-4 to TRBJ1-1, with D possibly TRBD1 on 6 matching bases. CDR1 is MRHNA and CDR2 is SNTAGT in the germline V gene. The CDR3 length is 13 residues. Trimming pared 6 bases from V and 4 bases from J, leaving 12 bases between. The CDR3 here is CASRWTDSTEAFF. In nucleotides, the CDR3 is TGTGCCAGCAGGTGGACAGATTCCACTGAAGCTTTCTTT.

Ten or more counts support this clonotype. The genes are TRBV6-6 and TRBJ2-1; either TRBD1 or TRBD2 may supply D (5 bases each). V was clipped by 0 bases and J by 8 bases, with 14 bases between them. Germline V gives CDR1 MNHNY, CDR2 SVGAGI (reference sequence). There are 15 residues in the CDR3. The CDR3: CASSYSGVPSDEQFF. The DNA of the CDR3 is TGTGCCAGCAGTTACTCGGGGGTTCCCTCCGATGAGCAGTTCTTC.

This clonotype was counted only a few times. The chain combines TRBV2 with TRBJ2-2; 7 nucleotides align to TRBD1. The CDR3 extends over 15 amino acids. CDR1 is SNHLY, CDR2 FYNNEI, per germline. The V gene end was trimmed by 5 bases and the J gene end by 2 bases; junction bases not matched to a gene: 5. CDR3 sequence: CASSRNRGNTGELFF. Written as DNA, the CDR3 is TGTGCCAGCAGTCGAAACAGGGGCAACACCGGGGAGCTGTTTTTT.

The chain links TRBV5-4 to TRBJ1-2; TRBD1 agrees at 10 bases. CDR1 and CDR2 from the germline V gene are SGHNT and YYREEE (reference sequence). V shed 0 bases and J 8 bases; nucleotides not matched to a gene: 10. The CDR3 sequence is 16 residues long. CDR3 amino acids: CASSLGIDRGLRGYTF. CDR3 DNA: TGTGCCAGCAGCTTGGGAATAGACAGGGGGCTACGGGGCTACACCTTC.

At least ten counts were recorded for this clonotype. The J gene is TRBJ1-2, the V gene TRBV12-3 or TRBV12-4; D gene ambiguous. Deletions cut 3 bases from V and 5 bases from J, with 10 bases between. The CDR3 length is 13 residues. CDR3: CASSFRLLYGYTF. The CDR3 region has the DNA TGTGCCAGCAGTTTTCGGCTACTATATGGCTACACCTTC.

This clonotype was seen at least ten times. The CDR3 DNA reads as TGTGCCAGCAGTTACCGACAGGAAATAGGTGGCTACACCTTC. Its protein is CASSYRQEIGGYTF. The chain uses TRBV6-5 and TRBJ1-2; TRBD1 is a possible D gene (6 bases). CDR3 size: 14 residues. The germline V gene has CDR1 MNHEY and CDR2 SVGAGI. Trimming shortened V by 2 bases and J by 7 bases, and 14 bases separated the two germline ends.

The V and J genes are TRBV3-1 and TRBJ2-2; 7 positions agree with TRBD2. The CDR3 length is 16 residues. V shed 4 bases and J 1 base; nucleotides not matched to a gene: 6. Germline V gives CDR1 LGHDT, CDR2 YNNKEL (reference sequence). This CDR3 reads CASSPPWGGNTGELFF. The CDR3 nucleotides are TGTGCCAGCAGCCCCCCGTGGGGGGGGAACACCGGGGAGCTGTTTTTT.

At least ten counts were recorded for this clonotype. This CDR3 reads CASSLSGGHQPQHF. The CDR3 DNA is TGCGCCAGCAGCTTGTCAGGGGGCCATCAGCCCCAGCATTTT. This chain connects TRBV5-1 to TRBJ1-5, with 8 bases lining up with TRBD1. V dropped 1 base and J dropped 5; count of bases not matched to a gene: 2. The germline gives CDR1 SGHRS, CDR2 YFSETQ. CDR3 length equals 14 residues. Based on the CDR3 plus reference TRBV5-1 and TRBJ1-5, the full variable domain is KAGVTQTPRYLIKTRGQQVTLSCSPISGHRSVSWYQQTPGQGLQFLFEYFSETQRNKGNFPGRFSGRQFSNSRSEMNVSTLELGDSALYLCASSLSGGHQPQHFGDGTRLSIL.

In this sample, this clonotype turned up a few times. This chain joins TRBV5-1 and TRBJ2-2; 14 bases match TRBD2. The CDR3 totals 19 residues. CDR1 and CDR2 from the germline V gene are SGHRS and YFSETQ. V was pared by 3 bases and J by 0 bases, with 7 bases of the junction left unmatched. CDR3 sequence (DNA): TGCGCCAGCAGCTCCGCCGGGACTAGCGGGGGAGCGAACACCGGGGAGCTGTTTTTT. Protein product: CASSSAGTSGGANTGELFF. The variable domain in full, completed from reference TRBV5-1 and TRBJ2-2, reads KAGVTQTPRYLIKTRGQQVTLSCSPISGHRSVSWYQQTPGQGLQFLFEYFSETQRNKGNFPGRFSGRQFSNSRSEMNVSTLELGDSALYLCASSSAGTSGGANTGELFFGEGSRLTVL.

This chain links TRBV12-3 or TRBV12-4 with TRBJ2-5, with D perhaps matching TRBD2 (5 bases). Trimming stripped 3 bases from V and 3 bases from J, with 8 bases between. There are 13 residues in the CDR3. The CDR3 is CASSLRAKETQYF. CDR3 nucleotides: TGTGCCAGCAGTTTGAGGGCAAAAGAGACCCAGTACTTC.